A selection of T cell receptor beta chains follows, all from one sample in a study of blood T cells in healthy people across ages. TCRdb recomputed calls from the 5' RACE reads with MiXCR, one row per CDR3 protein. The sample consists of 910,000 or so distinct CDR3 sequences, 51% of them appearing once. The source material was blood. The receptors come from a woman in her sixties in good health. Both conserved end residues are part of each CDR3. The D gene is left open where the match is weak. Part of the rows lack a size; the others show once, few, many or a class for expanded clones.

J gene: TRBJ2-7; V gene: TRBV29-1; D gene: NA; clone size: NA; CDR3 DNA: TGCAGCGCCCTCGTTAGCTCCTACAATGAGCAGTACTTC; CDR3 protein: CSALVSSYNEQYF
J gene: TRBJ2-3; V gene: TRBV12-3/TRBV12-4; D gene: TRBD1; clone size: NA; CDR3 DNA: TGTGCCAGCAGACAACAGGGGGCGCTGGGAGATACGCAGTATTTT; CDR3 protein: CASRQQGALGDTQYF
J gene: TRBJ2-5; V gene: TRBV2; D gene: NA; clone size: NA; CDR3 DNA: TGTGCCAGCACTCGGGGGGCTTTGAACCAAGAGACCCAGTACTTC; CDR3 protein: CASTRGALNQETQYF
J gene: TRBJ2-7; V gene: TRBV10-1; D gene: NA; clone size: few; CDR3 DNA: TGCGCCAGCAGTGACCGACTTGCCTACGAGCAGTACTTC; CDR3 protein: CASSDRLAYEQYF
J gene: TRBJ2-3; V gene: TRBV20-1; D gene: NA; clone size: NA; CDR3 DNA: TGCAGTGCTTCCTTGGAGTCTACAAGCACAGATACGCAGTATTTT; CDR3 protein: CSASLESTSTDTQYF
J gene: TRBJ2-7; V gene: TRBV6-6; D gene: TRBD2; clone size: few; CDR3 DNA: TGTGCCAGCAGTTCGGTAGCTAGCGGATACGAGCAGTACTTC; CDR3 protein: CASSSVASGYEQYF
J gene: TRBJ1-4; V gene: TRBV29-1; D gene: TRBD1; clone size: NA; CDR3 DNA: TGCATTACCTTCGGGGACAGAGTTAATGAAAAACTGTTTTTT; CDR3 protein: CITFGDRVNEKLFF
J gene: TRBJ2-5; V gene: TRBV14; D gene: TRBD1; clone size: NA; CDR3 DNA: TGTGCCAGCAGCCAAGATGAGGACAGGTGGGAGACCCAGTACTTC; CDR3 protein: CASSQDEDRWETQYF
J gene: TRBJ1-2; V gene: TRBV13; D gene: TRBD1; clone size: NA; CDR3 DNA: TGTGCCAGCAGCTTAAGTCGGGACAGGTTAGGCTACACCTTC; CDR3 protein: CASSLSRDRLGYTF
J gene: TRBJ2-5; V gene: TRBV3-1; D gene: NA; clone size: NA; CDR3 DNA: TGTGCCAGCAGCCAAGCAGGGGAGACCCAGTACTTC; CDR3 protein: CASSQAGETQYF
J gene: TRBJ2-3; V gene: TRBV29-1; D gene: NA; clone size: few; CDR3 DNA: TGCAGCGAGGAGGTGGGAGATACGCAGTATTTT; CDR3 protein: CSEEVGDTQYF
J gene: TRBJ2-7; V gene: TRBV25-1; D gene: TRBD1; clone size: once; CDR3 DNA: TGTGCCAGCGGATCGGGACAGGGGGCTGGTAACGAGCAGTACTTC; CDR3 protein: CASGSGQGAGNEQYF
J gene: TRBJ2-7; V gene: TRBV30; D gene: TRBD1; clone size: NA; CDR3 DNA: TGTGCCTGGGGGGACAGGGCTTTTTACGAGCAGTACTTC; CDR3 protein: CAWGDRAFYEQYF
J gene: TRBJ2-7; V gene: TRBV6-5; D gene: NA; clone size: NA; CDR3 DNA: TGTGCCAGCAGTTACAGTCTTAGGGGCTCCTACGAGCAGTACTTC; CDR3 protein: CASSYSLRGSYEQYF
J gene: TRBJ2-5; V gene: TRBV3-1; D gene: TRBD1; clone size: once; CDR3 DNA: TGTGCCAGCAGCTACACAGGGGGCGCGTCGGAGACCCAGTACTTC; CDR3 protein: CASSYTGGASETQYF
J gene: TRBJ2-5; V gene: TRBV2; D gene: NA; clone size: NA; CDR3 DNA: TGTGCCAGCAGTGAAGATGGACGAATCCAAGAGACCCAGTACTTC; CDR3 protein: CASSEDGRIQETQYF
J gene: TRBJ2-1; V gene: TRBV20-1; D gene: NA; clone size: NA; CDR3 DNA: TGCAGTGCTAGAGGGGACCGTAATGAGCAGTTCTTC; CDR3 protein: CSARGDRNEQFF
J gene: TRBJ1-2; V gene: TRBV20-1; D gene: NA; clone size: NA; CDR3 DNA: TGCAGTGCTACCACTGGCGGGAACGTGAACTATGGCTACACCTTC; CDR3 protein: CSATTGGNVNYGYTF
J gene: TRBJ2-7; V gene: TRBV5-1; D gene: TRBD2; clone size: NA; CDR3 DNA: TGCGCCAGCAGCTTGGAATTGGGACTAGCGGGAATGTATGGGCAGTACTTC; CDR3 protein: CASSLELGLAGMYGQYF
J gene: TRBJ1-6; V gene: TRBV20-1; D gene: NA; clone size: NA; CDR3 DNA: TGCAGTGCTAGGTCGGGGCGGGGCAATTCACCCCTCCACTTT; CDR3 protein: CSARSGRGNSPLHF
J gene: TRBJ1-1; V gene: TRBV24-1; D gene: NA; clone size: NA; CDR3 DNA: TGTGCCACCCAAGAGGGGGGTATGAACACTGAAGCTTTCTTT; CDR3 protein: CATQEGGMNTEAFF
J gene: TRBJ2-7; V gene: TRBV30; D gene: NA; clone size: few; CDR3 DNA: TGTGCCTGGAGTGTAGCCAACTACGAGCAGTACTTC; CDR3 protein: CAWSVANYEQYF
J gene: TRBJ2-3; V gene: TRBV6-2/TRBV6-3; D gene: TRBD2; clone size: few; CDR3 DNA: TGTGCCAGCAGTTACTCGAGTAGCGGGAATCAGGATACGCAGTATTTT; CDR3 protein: CASSYSSSGNQDTQYF
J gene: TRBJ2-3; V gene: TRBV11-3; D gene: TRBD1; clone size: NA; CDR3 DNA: TGTGCCAGCAGCCACAGGACAGGGTCGGATACGCAGTATTTT; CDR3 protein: CASSHRTGSDTQYF
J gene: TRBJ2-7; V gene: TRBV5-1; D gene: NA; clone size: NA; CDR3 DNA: TGCGCCAGCAGCTTGGTTGAGGGTTCCGAGCAGTACTTC; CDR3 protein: CASSLVEGSEQYF
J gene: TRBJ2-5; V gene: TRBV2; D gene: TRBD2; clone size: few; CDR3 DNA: TGTGCCAGCAAGGGACTAGTCCAAGAGACCCAGTACTTC; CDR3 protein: CASKGLVQETQYF
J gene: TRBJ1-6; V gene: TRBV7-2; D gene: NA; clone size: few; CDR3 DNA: TGTGCCAGCAGCCATCGGGAGGTGGGAGGGGGTAGGAGGACACCCCTCCACTTT; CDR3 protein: CASSHREVGGGRRTPLHF
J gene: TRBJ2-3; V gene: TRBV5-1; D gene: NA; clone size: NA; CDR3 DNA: TGCGCCAGCAGCGGAGTGACTATCGTCGGCACAGATACGCAGTATTTT; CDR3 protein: CASSGVTIVGTDTQYF
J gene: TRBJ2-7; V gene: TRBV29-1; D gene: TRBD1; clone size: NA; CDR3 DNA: TGCAGCGCCGGGGGGACAGGGATAGTATACGAGCAGTACTTC; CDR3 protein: CSAGGTGIVYEQYF
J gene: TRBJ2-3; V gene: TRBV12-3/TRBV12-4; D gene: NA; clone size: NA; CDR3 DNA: TGTGCCAGCAGTAGATGGGGGGCAGATACGCAGTATTTT; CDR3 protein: CASSRWGADTQYF
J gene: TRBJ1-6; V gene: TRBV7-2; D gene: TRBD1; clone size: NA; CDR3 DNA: TGTGCCAGCAGCCTCCGGGACAGGGGTAATTCACCCCTCCACTTT; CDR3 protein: CASSLRDRGNSPLHF
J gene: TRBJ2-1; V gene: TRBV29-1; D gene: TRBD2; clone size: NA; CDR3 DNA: TGCAGCGTTGAGAAAAGCGGGAGAATTGTTGAGCAGTTCTTC; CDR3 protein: CSVEKSGRIVEQFF
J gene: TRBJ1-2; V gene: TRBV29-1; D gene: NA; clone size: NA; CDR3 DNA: TGCAGCATCGGACAAGGGCCTAACTATGGCTACACCTTC; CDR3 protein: CSIGQGPNYGYTF
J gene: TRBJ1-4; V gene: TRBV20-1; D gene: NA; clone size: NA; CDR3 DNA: TGCAGTGCTAGGGCAGGGGCGAGGGAAAAACTGTTTTTT; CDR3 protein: CSARAGAREKLFF
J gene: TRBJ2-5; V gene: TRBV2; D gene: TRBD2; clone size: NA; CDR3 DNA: TGTGCCAGCAGTGTCACCCTAGCGGGAGGGCCTTCAGAGACCCAGTACTTC; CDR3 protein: CASSVTLAGGPSETQYF
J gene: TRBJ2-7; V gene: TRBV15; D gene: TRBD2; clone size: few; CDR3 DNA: TGTGCCACCAGCAACCGGGAGGGGAACGAGCAGTACTTC; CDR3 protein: CATSNREGNEQYF
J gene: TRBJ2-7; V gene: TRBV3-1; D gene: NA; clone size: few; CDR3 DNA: TGTGCCAGCAGCCAAGCGGGGATTTTCGGAAGCTCCTACGAGCAGTACTTC; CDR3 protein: CASSQAGIFGSSYEQYF
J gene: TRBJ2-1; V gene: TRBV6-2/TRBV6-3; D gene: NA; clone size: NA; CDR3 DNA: TGTGCCAGCAGACCCCAGGGAAGGGGGAATGAGCAGTTCTTC; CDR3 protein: CASRPQGRGNEQFF
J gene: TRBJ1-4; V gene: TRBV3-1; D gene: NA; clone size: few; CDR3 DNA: TGTGCCAGCAGCCAAGGAGAAATGGAAAAACTGTTTTTT; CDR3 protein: CASSQGEMEKLFF
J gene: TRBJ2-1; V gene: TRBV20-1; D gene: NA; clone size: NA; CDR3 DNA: TGCAGTGGATCCAGGTTGGACCCGAACAATGAGCAGTTCTTC; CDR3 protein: CSGSRLDPNNEQFF
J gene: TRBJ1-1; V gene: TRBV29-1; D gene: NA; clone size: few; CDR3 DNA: TGCAGCGTTGAAGGGGGAGGTGGGACTGAAGCTTTCTTT; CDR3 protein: CSVEGGGGTEAFF
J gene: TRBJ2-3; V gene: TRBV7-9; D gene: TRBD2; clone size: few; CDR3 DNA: TGTGCCAGCAGCGCGGGGACTAGAAGAGATACGCAGTATTTT; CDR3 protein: CASSAGTRRDTQYF
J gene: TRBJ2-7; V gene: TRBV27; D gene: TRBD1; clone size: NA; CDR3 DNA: TGTGCCAGCAGCCTGAGGGACAGGAGGGACGAGCAGTACTTC; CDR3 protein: CASSLRDRRDEQYF
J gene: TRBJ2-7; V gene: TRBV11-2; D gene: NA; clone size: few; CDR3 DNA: TGTGCCAGCAGCTTAGGGGGTGGCCAGGGCGAGCAGTACTTC; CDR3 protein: CASSLGGGQGEQYF
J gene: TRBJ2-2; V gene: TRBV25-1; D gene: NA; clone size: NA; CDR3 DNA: TGTGCCAGCAGTGCCCCCGCTATAGGGGAGCTGTTTTTT; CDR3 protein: CASSAPAIGELFF
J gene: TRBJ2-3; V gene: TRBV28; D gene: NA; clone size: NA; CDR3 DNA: TGTGCCAGCAAACCGGGACCCCACTTCACAGATACGCAGTATTTT; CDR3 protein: CASKPGPHFTDTQYF
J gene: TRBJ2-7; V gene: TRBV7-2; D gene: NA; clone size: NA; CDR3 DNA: TGTGCCAGCAGCTTATCAATCGTGTTGGACGAGCAGTACTTC; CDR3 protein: CASSLSIVLDEQYF
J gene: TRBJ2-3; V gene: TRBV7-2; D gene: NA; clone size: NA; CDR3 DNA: TGTGCCAGCAGCTTAGGTCTCCTAGGCGCAGATACGCAGTATTTT; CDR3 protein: CASSLGLLGADTQYF
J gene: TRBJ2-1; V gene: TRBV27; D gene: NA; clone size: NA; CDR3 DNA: TGTGCCAGCTGGGGGGAGTGGGACAATGAGCAGTTCTTC; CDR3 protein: CASWGEWDNEQFF
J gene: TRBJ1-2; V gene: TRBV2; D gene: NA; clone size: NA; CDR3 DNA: TGTGCCAGCCGTAGGGTAGTTAACTATGGCTACACCTTC; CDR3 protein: CASRRVVNYGYTF
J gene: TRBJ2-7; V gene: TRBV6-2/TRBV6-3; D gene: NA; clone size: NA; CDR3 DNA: TGTGCCAGCAGGAGGGTCTACGAGCAGTACTTC; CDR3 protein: CASRRVYEQYF
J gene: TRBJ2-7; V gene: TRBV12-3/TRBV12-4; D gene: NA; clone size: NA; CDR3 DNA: TGTGCCAGCAGTTTGGTGTGGGGTGGCTACGAGCAGTACTTC; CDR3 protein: CASSLVWGGYEQYF
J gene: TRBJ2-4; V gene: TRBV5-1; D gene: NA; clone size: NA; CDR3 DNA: TGCGCCAGCAGCTTGGATCGCGGGGTGGGGGAAAACATTCAGTACTTC; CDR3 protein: CASSLDRGVGENIQYF
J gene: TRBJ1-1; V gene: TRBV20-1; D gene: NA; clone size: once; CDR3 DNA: TGCAGTGCCACCCGGGGGGGGCGCCAGGGCACTGAAGCTTTCTTT; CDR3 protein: CSATRGGRQGTEAFF
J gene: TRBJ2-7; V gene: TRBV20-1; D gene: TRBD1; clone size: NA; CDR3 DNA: TGCAGTGCTGCCAGGACAGGGGCCTACGAGCAGTACTTC; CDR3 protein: CSAARTGAYEQYF
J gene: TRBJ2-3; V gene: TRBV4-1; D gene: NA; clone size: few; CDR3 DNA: TGCGCCAGCAGCCAAGGGGCGGCCCCAGATACGCAGTATTTT; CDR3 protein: CASSQGAAPDTQYF
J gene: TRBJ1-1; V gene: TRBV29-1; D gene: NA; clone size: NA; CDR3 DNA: TGCAGCGTTGTAGGGCAGGGAAGAGCTGAAGCTTTCTTT; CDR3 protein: CSVVGQGRAEAFF
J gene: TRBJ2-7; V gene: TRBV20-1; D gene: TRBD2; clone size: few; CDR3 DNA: TGCAGTGCTCCGAGAGGCGGGAGCTCCTACGAGCAGTACTTC; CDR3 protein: CSAPRGGSSYEQYF
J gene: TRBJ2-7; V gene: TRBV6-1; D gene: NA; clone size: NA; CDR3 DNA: TGTGCCAGCCCAATAAAAACCCGTAAAACAGGGGAGGACTACGAGCAGTACTTC; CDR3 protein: CASPIKTRKTGEDYEQYF